This TCR beta chain is from a study of T-cell memory formation after mild COVID-19. Using its own MiXCR run on the 5' RACE reads, TCRdb lists one record per CDR3 protein. The sample shows 200,000 to 250,000 distinct CDR3 sequences, over 7.5% of them seen only once. The ends lost 6 bases at V and 11 bases at J; junction bases unmatched: 13. The CDR3 is 13 residues long. Germline V gene data show CDR1 as DFQATT and CDR2 as SNEGSKA (reference sequence). This sequence originates from a man aged 18 to 30 who had mild COVID-19 (a few samples of this study predate the infection). Cell type and time point are not known. J is TRBJ1-3 and V is TRBV20-1; 7 nucleotides line up with TRBD1. Sequencing used PBMCs or a T cell subset sorted from them (not recorded which). CDR3 sequence reads: CSARRQGNLPIYF. CDR3 DNA sequence: TGCAGTGCGAGACGACAGGGAAATTTGCCCATATATTTT.